This T cell receptor beta chain was identified in a study of blood T cells in healthy people across ages. Study-wide points: Greater diversity and more naive CD4+ cells were seen in long-lived donors than in aged donors. The diversity estimates, figures obtained from one million T cells, were considered underestimates. In the absence of known donor CMV status, changes in expanded clonotypes were possibly confounded.

A second PCR of about 6 to 11 cycles used a sample-barcoded 5' primer and a J-beta primer mix. Samples each returned at least 3 million CDR3-containing paired-end reads. TCRdb recomputed calls from the 5' RACE reads with MiXCR, one row per CDR3 protein. Of 800,000 to 900,000 distinct CDR3 sequences in the sample, about 62% were seen once. A word on this clonotype: What it recognizes is unknown.

This CDR3 is built from 16 residues. The germline V and J ends were trimmed by 3 bases and 3 bases, with 15 bases remaining between them. Germline V gene lookup returns CDR1 MDHEN and CDR2 SYDVKM. Sequenced input: blood. The chain has TRBV28 and TRBJ2-4; D is unclear. The receptor was isolated from a man younger than 40 in good health. CDR3 amino acids: CASSFLPQDVKNIQYF. CDR3 sequence (DNA): TGTGCCAGCAGTTTCCTTCCCCAGGATGTCAAAAACATTCAGTACTTC. The full variable domain, with the rest looked up from reference TRBV28 and TRBJ2-4, is DVKVTQSSRYLVKRTGEKVFLECVQDMDHENMFWYRQDPGLGLRLIYFSYDVKMKEKGDIPEGYSVSREKKERFSLILESASTNQTSMYLCASSFLPQDVKNIQYFGAGTRLSVL.